Listed here are 16 T cell receptor beta chains from one sample, sequenced in a study of beta chain features in type 1 diabetes. Study conclusions and caveats: A moderate, significant TCRB CDR3 shortening appeared in type 1 diabetes across four CD4+ subsets.

No antigen is known for these receptors. The isolated RNA, all of it, was reverse transcribed, so expressed TCRB transcripts were what got sequenced. Clones were read by immunoSEQ multiplex PCR, and TCRdb kept only the in-frame ones, dropping some. Of around 280,000 clones listed, about 15% are singletons. What was sequenced was naive CD4+ T cells from blood. The origin of the receptors is a man younger than 35 with type 1 diabetes.

This clone was seen a handful of times. This chain's CDR3 is CASSLTGETQPQHF. As DNA, the CDR3 is TGTGCCAGCAGCTTAACGGGGGAGACTCAGCCCCAGCATTTT. The chain recombines TRBV7-9 with TRBJ1-5; D may be TRBD1 (5 bases). This CDR3 is built from 14 residues. Trimming took 2 bases from V and 6 from J, leaving 11 bases between them. The germline gives CDR1 SEHNR, CDR2 FQNEAQ (reference sequence).

The chain uses TRBV28 and TRBJ2-5, with 9 bases aligning to TRBD2. CDR1 is MDHEN, CDR2 SYDVKM, per germline. The J segment lost 5 bases and the V segment lost 5 bases, leaving 12 bases of the junction unmatched. The CDR3 is 16 residues long. The CDR3 region is CASSPRTSATWETQYF. The CDR3 DNA is TGTGCCAGCAGTCCAAGGACTAGCGCAACCTGGGAGACCCAGTACTTC.

This clone has only a few counts. V is TRBV19 and J is TRBJ1-2; 8 bases line up with TRBD1. The J segment lost 8 bases and the V segment lost 11 bases, leaving 16 bases of the junction unmatched. CDR1 is LNHDA and CDR2 is SQIVND in the germline V gene (reference sequence). The CDR3 is 14 amino acids. The CDR3 protein is CAAHSATGGRGYTF. The CDR3 nucleotides read TGTGCCGCCCATTCCGCTACAGGGGGTCGCGGCTACACCTTC.

This chain joins TRBV6-4 and TRBJ1-6, with D perhaps TRBD1 (5 bases). V gave up 5 bases and J gave up 7 bases, with 18 bases separating them. The CDR3 length is 16 residues. Germline V gene lookup returns CDR1 MRHNA and CDR2 SNTAGT. For the CDR3, the DNA is TGTGCCAGCAGTCCAACGGCGGGATCAGGGAATTCACCCCTCCACTTT. Its translation: CASSPTAGSGNSPLHF.

The chain combines TRBV7-9 with TRBJ1-4; 7 bases match TRBD1. Germline V gene sequence: CDR1 SEHNR, CDR2 FQNEAQ (reference sequence). After removal of 0 bases from V and 7 bases from J, the junction contained 2 bases not matched to a gene. There are 14 residues in the CDR3. In DNA, the CDR3 is TGTGCCAGCAGCTTAGCAGGGGGCGGTGAAAAACTGTTTTTT. This encodes CASSLAGGGEKLFF.

This clone has just a few counts. This rearrangement joins TRBV7-9 to TRBJ2-2; possibly TRBD1 for D (6 bases). This CDR3 is 13 amino acids long. The V gene's germline CDR1 is SEHNR and CDR2 FQNEAQ (reference sequence). The V and J ends lost 4 bases and 8 bases respectively, with 11 bases between them. CDR3 nucleotides: TGTGCCAGCAGCTATCGACAGGATGGGGAGCTGTTTTTT. Residues: CASSYRQDGELFF.

The chain couples TRBV6-5 to TRBJ2-7; 9 nucleotides line up with TRBD1. The CDR3 extends over 14 amino acids. Per germline, CDR1 MNHEY and CDR2 SVGAGI. With 0 bases clipped from V and 9 bases from J, the junction kept 6 bases outside the gene matches. CDR3 region: CASSYSGQGFGQYF. The CDR3 DNA reads as TGTGCCAGCAGTTACTCGGGACAGGGATTTGGGCAGTACTTC.

The CDR3 spells CAISESSARAQYF. The CDR3, as DNA: TGTGCCATCAGTGAGTCGAGTGCTCGCGCGCAGTATTTT. The chain combines TRBV10-3 with TRBJ2-3; no clear D gene. The CDR3 has 13 residues. Germline CDR1 reads ENHRY; CDR2 reads SYGVKD. The V and J ends lost 0 bases and 10 bases respectively, with 11 bases between them.

This sequence joins TRBV29-1 and TRBJ2-1; unclear D gene. This CDR3 has 15 residues. CDR1 and CDR2 (germline): SQVTM, ANQGSEA. V shed 4 bases and J shed 0 bases, with 13 bases lying between them. CDR3 bases: TGCAGCGTTGTTAGGCGGCGAAGCTCCTACAATGAGCAGTTCTTC. Translating it yields CSVVRRRSSYNEQFF.

V usage is TRBV28 and J usage is TRBJ2-4; weak D call: TRBD2 (5 bases). The V end lost 2 bases, the J end lost 6 bases, and 8 bases lay between the germline ends. Germline CDR1 MDHEN, CDR2 SYDVKM. The CDR3 consists of 13 residues. In DNA, the CDR3 is TGTGCCAGCAGTTTACCCGGACTAAACATTCAGTACTTC. This translates into CASSLPGLNIQYF.

The J gene is TRBJ1-2, the V gene TRBV2, with D unclear. Trimming left V 4 bases short and J 7 bases short, with 13 bases between. Germline V CDR1 and CDR2: SNHLY, FYNNEI. The CDR3 has 13 residues. CDR3 amino acids: CASSGEGFGGYTF. For the CDR3, the DNA is TGTGCCAGCAGTGGTGAGGGCTTTGGTGGCTACACCTTC.

There are a few counts of this clone. The chain joins TRBV9 to TRBJ2-5, with a weak D call TRBD2 (5 bases). The V and J ends lost 0 bases and 0 bases respectively, with 9 bases between them. The CDR3 is made up of 15 amino acids. Germline CDR1 is SGDLS and CDR2 is YYNGEE. CDR3 sequence: CASSVGSGNQETQYF. CDR3 DNA sequence: TGTGCCAGCAGCGTAGGGTCGGGGAACCAAGAGACCCAGTACTTC.

The CDR3, as DNA: TGTGCCAGCAGACGGACTAGCGGGACCTACGAGCAGTACTTC. Encoded protein: CASRRTSGTYEQYF. This sequence joins TRBV2 and TRBJ2-7, with 12 bases fitting TRBD2. The CDR3 covers 14 residues. Per the germline V gene, CDR1 is SNHLY and CDR2 is FYNNEI. With 6 bases clipped from V and 2 bases from J, the junction kept 2 bases outside the gene matches.

The rearrangement links TRBV19 to TRBJ2-3; a possible D gene is TRBD2 (6 bases). V was clipped by 4 bases and J by 2 bases, with 16 bases between them. The germline V gene encodes CDR1 LNHDA and CDR2 SQIVND (reference sequence). This CDR3 is built from 16 residues. CDR3 DNA: TGTGCCAGTAGTACCCTTTCGGGGGTGCTCACAGATACGCAGTATTTT. Encoded protein: CASSTLSGVLTDTQYF. The full variable domain, rest sourced from reference TRBV19 and TRBJ2-3, is DGGITQSPKYLFRKEGQNVTLSCEQNLNHDAMYWYRQDPGQGLRLIYYSQIVNDFQKGDIAEGYSVSREKKESFPLTVTSAQKNPTAFYLCASSTLSGVLTDTQYFGPGTRLTVL.

This chain links TRBV9 with TRBJ1-2, with TRBD1 matching over 10 bases. From germline, CDR1 is SGDLS and CDR2 YYNGEE. The V segment lost 0 bases and the J segment 5 bases; nucleotides outside the gene matches: 1. This CDR3 is built from 14 residues. The CDR3: CASSVGQGAYGYTF. The CDR3 DNA follows: TGTGCCAGCAGCGTAGGACAGGGGGCGTATGGCTACACCTTC.

In this sample, this clone turned up a few times. This rearrangement joins TRBV30 to TRBJ2-3, with TRBD1 identical over 8 bases. CDR1 and CDR2 from the germline V gene are GTSNPN and SVGIG (reference sequence). Trimming at V came to 1 base and at J to 2 bases, leaving 11 bases not matched to a gene. The CDR3 is made up of 17 amino acids. The CDR3 nucleotides are TGTGCCTGGAGTGCAGACAGGACAGGGCGATACACAGATACGCAGTATTTT. Translating gives CAWSADRTGRYTDTQYF.